This T cell receptor (beta chain) was captured by sequencing in a study of regulatory T cells in long-lasting Graves disease. Across the whole study: For under 3 months, newly diagnosed Graves' patients had been taking antithyroid drugs. General study points: Compared with new cases, persistent Graves' patients showed reduced TCR diversity.

Noted time point: newly diagnosed GD, antithyroid drugs for less than 3 months. The TCR library used RNA extracted from PBMCs. This clonotype was counted many times. Its antigen remains unknown. Arm-PCR of CDR3 regions with iRepertoire HTBI primers generated TCR beta libraries. One entry per CDR3 protein results from TCRdb running MiXCR on the multiplex PCR reads. Counted here are about 460,000 distinct CDR3 sequences, around 15% occurring once; the ten biggest clones make up 17%. V was clipped by 2 bases and J by 7 bases, with 9 bases between them. The CDR3 loop spans 13 amino acids. Germline V lookup: CDR1 MNHEY, CDR2 SVGAGI. This same sample was also taken into another study, of T cells in Graves' hyperthyroidism and ophthalmopathy. From that report: The authors deemed Graves' hyperthyroidism stable absent ophthalmopathy progression within 18 months. A model built on 13 V-J features separated ophthalmopathy from stable hyperthyroidism.

Here the sequenced sample was peripheral blood mononuclear cells (PBMCs), taken at new diagnosis, from a patient treated with antithyroid drugs. The clonotype comes from a woman between 45 and 65 years old with Graves disease. V and J are TRBV6-5 and TRBJ1-5; D is possibly TRBD1 (5 bases). The CDR3, as DNA: TGTGCCAGCAGTTACGGGGGTGGGCAGCCCCAGCATTTT. This codes for CASSYGGGQPQHF.